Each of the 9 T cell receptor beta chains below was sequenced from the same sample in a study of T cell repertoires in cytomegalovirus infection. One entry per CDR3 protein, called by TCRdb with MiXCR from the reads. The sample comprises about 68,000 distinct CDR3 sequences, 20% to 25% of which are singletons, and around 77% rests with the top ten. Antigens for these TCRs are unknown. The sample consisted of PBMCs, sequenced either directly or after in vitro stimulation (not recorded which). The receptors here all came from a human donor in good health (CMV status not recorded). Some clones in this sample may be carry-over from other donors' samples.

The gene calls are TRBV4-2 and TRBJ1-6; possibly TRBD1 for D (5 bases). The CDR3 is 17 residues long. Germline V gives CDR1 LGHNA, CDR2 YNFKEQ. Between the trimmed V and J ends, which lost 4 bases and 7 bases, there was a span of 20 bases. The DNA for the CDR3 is TGTGCCAGCAGCCGGCCCCCCGCGACAGAACGGAATTCACCCCTCCACTTT. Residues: CASSRPPATERNSPLHF.

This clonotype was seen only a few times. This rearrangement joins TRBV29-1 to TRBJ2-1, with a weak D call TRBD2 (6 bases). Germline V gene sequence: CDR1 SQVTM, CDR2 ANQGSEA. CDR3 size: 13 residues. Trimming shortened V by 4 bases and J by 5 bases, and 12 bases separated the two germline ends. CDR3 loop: CSVGAGFNNEQFF. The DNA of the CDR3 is TGCAGCGTTGGCGCGGGGTTCAACAATGAGCAGTTCTTC.

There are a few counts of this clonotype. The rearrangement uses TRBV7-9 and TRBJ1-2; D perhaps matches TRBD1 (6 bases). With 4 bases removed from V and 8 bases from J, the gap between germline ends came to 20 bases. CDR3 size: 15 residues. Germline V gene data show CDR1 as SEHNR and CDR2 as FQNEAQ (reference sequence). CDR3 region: CASSSDSGHINGYTF. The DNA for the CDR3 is TGTGCCAGCAGCTCAGACTCGGGACACATAAACGGCTACACCTTC.

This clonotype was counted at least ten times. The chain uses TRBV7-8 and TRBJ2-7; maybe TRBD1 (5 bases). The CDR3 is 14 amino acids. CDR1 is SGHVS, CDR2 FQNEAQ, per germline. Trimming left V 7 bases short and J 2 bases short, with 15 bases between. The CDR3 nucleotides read TGTGCCAGCACCAGGTTCAGGGAACCCTACGAGCAGTACTTC. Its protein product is CASTRFREPYEQYF.

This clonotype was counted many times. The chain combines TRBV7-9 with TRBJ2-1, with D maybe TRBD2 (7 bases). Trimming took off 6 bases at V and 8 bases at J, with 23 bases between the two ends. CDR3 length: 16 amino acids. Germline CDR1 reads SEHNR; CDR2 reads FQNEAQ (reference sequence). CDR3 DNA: TGTGCCAGCAGTTCAAACCGGGCGGGGGCGGCGCATGAGCAGTTCTTC. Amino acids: CASSSNRAGAAHEQFF.

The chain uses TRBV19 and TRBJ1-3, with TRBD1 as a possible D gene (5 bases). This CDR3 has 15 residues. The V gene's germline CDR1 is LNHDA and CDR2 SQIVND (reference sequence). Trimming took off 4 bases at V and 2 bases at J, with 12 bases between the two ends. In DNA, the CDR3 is TGTGCCAGTAGTAGACAAGGGGCAGCTGGAAACACCATATATTTT. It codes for CASSRQGAAGNTIYF.

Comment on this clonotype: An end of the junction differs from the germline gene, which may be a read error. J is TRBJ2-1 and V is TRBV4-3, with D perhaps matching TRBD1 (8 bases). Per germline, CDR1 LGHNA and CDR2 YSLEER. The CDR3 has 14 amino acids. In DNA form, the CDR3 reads TGCGCCTGCAGCCAATACAGGGGGGGCAATGAGCAGTTCTTC. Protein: CACSQYRGGNEQFF.

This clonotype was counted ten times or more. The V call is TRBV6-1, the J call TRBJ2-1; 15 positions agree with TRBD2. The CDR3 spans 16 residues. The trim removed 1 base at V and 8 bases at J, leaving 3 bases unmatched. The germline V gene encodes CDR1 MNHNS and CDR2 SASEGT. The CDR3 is CASSEGTSGREYEQFF. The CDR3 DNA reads TGTGCCAGCAGTGAAGGGACTAGCGGGAGGGAATATGAGCAGTTCTTC.

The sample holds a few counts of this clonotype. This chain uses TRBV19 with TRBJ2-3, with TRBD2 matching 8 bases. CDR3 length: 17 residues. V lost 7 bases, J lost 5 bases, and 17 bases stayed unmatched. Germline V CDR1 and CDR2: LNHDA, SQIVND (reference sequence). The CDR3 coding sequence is TGTGCCAGTAATATCGTCTTCGGGAGGGCCGCTGGAGATACGCAGTATTTT. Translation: CASNIVFGRAAGDTQYF.